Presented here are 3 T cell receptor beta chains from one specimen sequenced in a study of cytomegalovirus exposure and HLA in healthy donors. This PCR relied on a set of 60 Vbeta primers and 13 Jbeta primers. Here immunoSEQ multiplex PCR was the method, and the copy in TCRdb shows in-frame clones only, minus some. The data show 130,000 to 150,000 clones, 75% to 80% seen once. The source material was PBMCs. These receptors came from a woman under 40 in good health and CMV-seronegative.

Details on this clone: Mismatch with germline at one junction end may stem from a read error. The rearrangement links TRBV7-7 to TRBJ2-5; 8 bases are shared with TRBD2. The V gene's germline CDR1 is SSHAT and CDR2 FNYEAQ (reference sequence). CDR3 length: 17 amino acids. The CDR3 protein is CASSLALAGTVGETQYF. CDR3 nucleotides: TGTGCTAGCAGCTTAGCCTTAGCGGGAACAGTAGGGGAGACCCAGTACTTC.

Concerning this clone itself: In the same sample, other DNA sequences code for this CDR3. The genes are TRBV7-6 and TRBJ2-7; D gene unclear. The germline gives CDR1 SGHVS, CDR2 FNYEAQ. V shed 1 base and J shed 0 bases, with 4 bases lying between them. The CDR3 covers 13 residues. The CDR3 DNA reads TGTGCCAGCAGCTTAGATCGCTCCTACGAGCAGTACTTC. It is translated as CASSLDRSYEQYF.

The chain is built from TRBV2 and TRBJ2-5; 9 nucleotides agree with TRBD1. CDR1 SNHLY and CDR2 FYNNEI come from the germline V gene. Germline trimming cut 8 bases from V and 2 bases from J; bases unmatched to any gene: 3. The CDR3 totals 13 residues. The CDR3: CASGQGRQETQYF. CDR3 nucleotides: TGTGCCAGCGGACAGGGGAGGCAAGAGACCCAGTACTTC.